This T cell receptor beta chain was recovered during a study of control samples from healthy donors and cancer patients (dated by TCRdb to the early 2020s). Trimming takes 5 bases from V and 0 bases from J, and the germline ends sit 7 bases apart. Taken from the germline V gene, the CDR1 and CDR2 loops are SQVTM and ANQGSEA. The CDR3 starts with the cysteine, ends with the phenylalanine, and has 12 residues. Kept here is only the CDR3 DNA, which spans 36 bases and is read in frame from base 1. As to this clone: Its antigen is unknown. No base quality information exists; no much larger clone differs at one position.

The library came from the immunoSEQ multiplex PCR assay. Not all clones reach the TCRdb copy of this immuneACCESS table, which keeps in-frame sequences only. Checked studies attribute under half of the gap to unresolved V genes and leave the rest unexplained. The sample records around 97,000 clones, around 89% of which are singletons. The ten largest account for over 15% of the sample. Material for sequencing was PBMCs. The sequence is built from TRBV29-1 and TRBJ1-2; the D gene identity is not certain. The receptor was derived from a man aged 60 to 75 with lung cancer. The nucleotides read TGCAGCGTTCAGACATCTAACTATGGCTACACCTTC. Its coded protein is CSVQTSNYGYTF.